This T cell receptor (beta chain) was sequenced during a study of radiotherapy plus CTLA-4 blockade in lung cancer. Study findings and constraints: An expansion of tumor-derived TCR clones occurred in blood after radiotherapy plus ipilimumab. Early shifts in blood T cell clones, with interferon-beta, reportedly predicted response best.

V lost 1 base and J 4 bases, leaving 7 bases between the germline ends. The CDR3 sequence is 13 residues long. CDR1 is MGHRA, CDR2 YSYEKL, per germline. The table came from immunoSEQ multiplex PCR; TCRdb's copy has only in-frame clones and leaves some out. Here the sample spans more than 90,000 clones, about 90% being singletons. This clone was seen a few times. Its target is unknown. The same CDR3 is also encoded by other DNA sequences in this sample. It was focal radiation plus CTLA-4 blockade with ipilimumab that patients with chemo-refractory metastatic non-small-cell lung cancer received. The source material was peripheral blood, sampled from a patient treated with radiotherapy plus ipilimumab. The chain employs TRBV4-1 and TRBJ1-2; the D is unclear. This TCR derives from a human donor with non-small cell lung cancer that progressed on radiotherapy plus ipilimumab. Written as DNA, the CDR3 is TGCGCCAGCAGCCAAGTCGACGGCTATGGCTACACCTTC. It is translated as CASSQVDGYGYTF.